Here is one T cell receptor beta chain with its context. As yet, its antigen is unknown. CDR3 size: 14 residues. V gave up 3 bases and J gave up 4 bases, with 12 bases separating them. The germline gives CDR1 MDHEN, CDR2 SYDVKM. The data stem from a study of shared clonotypes between healthy human individuals. The data were produced by immunoSEQ multiplex PCR, yet TCRdb's version contains in-frame clones alone and is incomplete. The sample holds millions of clones; about 92% are singletons and the top ten take approximately 1.7%. The study, taken as a whole, reports: Naive CD4 clonotypes overlapped across a handful of donors at approximately 5%.

Cells designated naive CD8 were CD45RO-negative and were positively selected for CCR7, with terminally differentiated effector memory CD45RA+ cells excluded. This TCR derives from a young man in good health. Some clones in this sample may be carry-over from other donors' samples. The chain combines TRBV28 with TRBJ1-2; no firm D call. The sequencing sample was made of naive CD8+ T cells from PBMCs. The CDR3 region has the DNA TGTGCCAGCAGTTTCGGGGTTTATAGCTATGGCTACACCTTC. Amino acids: CASSFGVYSYGYTF.